The subject of this entry is one T cell receptor (beta chain). Its antigen remains unknown. These data are taken from a study of shared clonotypes between healthy human individuals. Notes on the study in general: It was expected that sequencing depth would affect clonotype sharing among donors. Genetic and exposure-history diversity was limited by the small donor number.

In the study's own analysis: Quality scores were absent from the junction-only immunoSEQ sequences, so filtering differed. Data came from immunoSEQ multiplex PCR; TCRdb stores just in-frame clones and leaves some out. The D gene and trimming were derived from the DNA, and the V and J assignments and clone size from that table. The sample records 530,000 or so clones, nearly 80% being singletons. The donors, healthy adults who were HIV-negative, had experienced no recent acute infections or vaccinations. Germline V CDR1 and CDR2: SGHNT, YYREEE (reference sequence). The CDR3 is 16 amino acids. J lost 5 bases, V lost 0 bases, and 10 bases had no gene match.

The rearrangement joins TRBV5-4 to TRBJ1-2; TRBD1 matches at 7 bases. The sequenced sample was PBMCs. The sequence was obtained from a woman aged 40 to 55 in good health. Some clones in this sample may be carry-over from other donors' samples. The CDR3 region has the DNA TGTGCCAGCAGCTTGGTCCCAGGGGGTAGTGGTTATGGCTACACCTTC. It yields the protein CASSLVPGGSGYGYTF.